These 8 T cell receptor beta chains were all obtained from the same sample, sequenced in a study of CD8 T cells in ankylosing spondylitis. TCRdb reprocessed the 5' RACE reads with MiXCR, giving one entry per CDR3 protein. The table records about 230,000 distinct CDR3 sequences, approximately 8.4% of them present only once. Sequencing input: blood, either unsorted or a sorted T cell fraction (not recorded which). The receptors were gathered from a female donor with ankylosing spondylitis or in good health (not recorded which).

The sample holds many counts of this clonotype. V is TRBV20-1 and J is TRBJ2-5; D ambiguous. Per the germline V gene, CDR1 is DFQATT and CDR2 is SNEGSKA (reference sequence). V shed 7 bases and J shed 4 bases, with 10 bases lying between them. This CDR3 contains 11 residues. The CDR3 nucleotides are TGCAGTGTGAAGACGACAGAGACCCAGTACTTC. Amino acid sequence: CSVKTTETQYF.

This clonotype has at least ten counts. The V and J genes are TRBV27 and TRBJ1-2; 7 bases line up with TRBD1. In germline, CDR1 is MNHEY, CDR2 SMNVEV (reference sequence). The CDR3 is 13 residues long. Trimming took 3 bases from V and 4 from J; bases not matched to a gene: 2. Here the CDR3 reads CASSFGTAYGYTF. The CDR3 nucleotides read TGTGCCAGCAGTTTCGGGACAGCCTATGGCTACACCTTC.

This clonotype has a count of ten or more. V gene TRBV12-3 or TRBV12-4 combines with J gene TRBJ1-2; weak D call: TRBD1 (6 bases). Trimming took off 7 bases at V and 8 bases at J, with 26 bases between the two ends. The CDR3 spans 16 residues. CDR3 bases: TGTGCCAGCATCCTAGTTTGGGGGGCGAAAGAAGGCGGCTACACCTTC. Translating it yields CASILVWGAKEGGYTF.

This clonotype was observed many times. The chain carries TRBV5-5 and TRBJ1-6; D call uncertain. This CDR3 comprises 14 residues. V gave up 1 base and J gave up 6 bases, with 8 bases separating them. Per germline, CDR1 SGHKS and CDR2 YYEKEE (reference sequence). The CDR3 DNA is TGTGCCAGCAGCTTGAGGGTTGTTAATTCACCCCTCCACTTT. Its protein is CASSLRVVNSPLHF.

V and J are TRBV4-3 and TRBJ2-1; D not resolved. V was trimmed by 4 bases and J by 2 bases, leaving 12 bases between them. Germline CDR1 reads LGHNA; CDR2 reads YSLEER. The CDR3 is made up of 15 amino acids. The CDR3 sequence: CASSPSDWAYNEQFF. The CDR3 DNA follows: TGCGCCAGCAGCCCTTCGGATTGGGCCTACAATGAGCAGTTCTTC.

This clonotype has at least ten counts. The chain has TRBV6-2 or TRBV6-3 and TRBJ2-3, with TRBD2 matching over 7 bases. V trimming: 2 bases; J trimming: 1 base; junction bases outside the gene matches: 9. Germline V gene lookup returns CDR1 MNHEY and CDR2 SVGEGT. This CDR3 has 17 residues. CDR3 sequence: CASSYTPRGGGTDTQYF. As DNA, the CDR3 is TGTGCCAGCAGTTACACCCCACGGGGAGGGGGCACAGATACGCAGTATTTT.

This clonotype has at least ten counts. The chain couples TRBV5-1 to TRBJ2-1; D is unresolved. This CDR3 spans 11 amino acids. Per the germline V gene, CDR1 is SGHRS and CDR2 is YFSETQ. V was trimmed by 4 bases and J by 8 bases, leaving 7 bases between them. CDR3 nucleotide sequence: TGCGCCAGCAGCCGGGTAGATGAGCAGTTCTTC. Encoded protein: CASSRVDEQFF.

This clonotype has ten or more counts. This sequence joins TRBV9 and TRBJ2-1; 9 bases fit TRBD2. J lost 6 bases, V lost 0 bases, and 7 bases had no gene match. Looked up from germline, CDR1 is SGDLS and CDR2 is YYNGEE. The CDR3 spans 16 residues. The CDR3 DNA is TGTGCCAGCAGCGTAGTTAGCGGGAGTGGGACCAATGAGCAGTTCTTC. Translating it yields CASSVVSGSGTNEQFF.